This passage covers 10 T cell receptor beta chains from one sample sequenced in a study of T-cell memory formation after mild COVID-19. One entry per CDR3 protein, called by TCRdb with MiXCR from the 5' RACE reads. The table has approximately 250,000 distinct CDR3 sequences, approximately 15% seen once. Sequencing input: PBMCs or a T cell subset sorted from them (not recorded which). Receptor source: an adult woman who had mild COVID-19 (a few samples of this study predate the infection). Cell type and time point are not known.

V usage is TRBV6-2 or TRBV6-3 and J usage is TRBJ1-2; D not resolved. This CDR3 region has 12 residues. V was clipped by 4 bases and J by 7 bases, with 10 bases between them. CDR1 is MNHEY, CDR2 SVGEGT, per germline. DNA of the CDR3: TGTGCCAGCAGTTCGTGGGCCCGTGGCTACACCTTC. Its protein is CASSSWARGYTF.

This chain joins TRBV24-1 and TRBJ1-2; the match to TRBD1 covers 7 bases. The trim removed 8 bases at V and 6 bases at J, leaving 8 bases unmatched. The CDR3 consists of 13 residues. CDR1 and CDR2 from the germline V gene are KGHDR and SFDVKD. CDR3 loop: CATKSGTAHGYTF. In nucleotides, the CDR3 is TGTGCCACCAAATCCGGGACAGCTCATGGCTACACCTTC.

Written as DNA, the CDR3 is TGCAGTGCTAGAGATTCGAGGCTTCAGTTCTTC. Protein product: CSARDSRLQFF. The V call is TRBV20-1, the J call TRBJ2-1; the D is unclear. This CDR3 has 11 amino acids. The V end was cut by 0 bases, the J end by 13 bases, with 10 bases between. CDR1 DFQATT and CDR2 SNEGSKA come from the germline V gene (reference sequence).

The J gene is TRBJ2-2, the V gene TRBV2, with 8 bases aligning to TRBD1. The CDR3 sequence is 17 residues long. The V gene's germline CDR1 is SNHLY and CDR2 FYNNEI. Trimming took 5 bases from V and 0 from J; bases not matched to a gene: 8. CDR3 protein: CASSRARGLANTGELFF. Here the CDR3 DNA reads TGTGCCAGCAGTAGGGCCAGGGGGCTTGCGAACACCGGGGAGCTGTTTTTT.

The rearrangement uses TRBV12-3 or TRBV12-4 and TRBJ1-1; D gene unclear. The V gene lost 6 bases and the J gene lost 4 bases, with 15 bases spanning the gap. The CDR3 is 14 amino acids. The CDR3 loop is CASSPNLIPTEAFF. CDR3 bases: TGTGCCAGCAGCCCCAACCTAATTCCCACTGAAGCTTTCTTT.

A few counts support this clonotype. V and J are TRBV16 and TRBJ2-1, with TRBD1 matching over 8 bases. V dropped 3 bases and J dropped 7; count of bases not matched to a gene: 5. The CDR3 has 14 amino acids. Germline loops: CDR1 KGHSY, CDR2 FQNENV. The CDR3 spells CASSHRQGTNEQFF. Written as DNA, the CDR3 is TGTGCCAGCAGCCATCGACAGGGGACGAATGAGCAGTTCTTC.

V usage is TRBV2 and J usage is TRBJ1-2; no firm D call. Trimming removed 6 bases from V and 2 bases from J, with 16 bases in between. This CDR3 is 15 amino acids long. Germline CDR1 reads SNHLY; CDR2 reads FYNNEI. The CDR3 protein is CASRGRALLNYGYTF. In DNA, the CDR3 is TGTGCCAGCAGGGGAAGGGCACTCCTGAACTATGGCTACACCTTC.

This chain uses TRBV29-1 with TRBJ2-3; possibly TRBD1 or TRBD2 for D (5 bases each). CDR1 is SQVTM, CDR2 ANQGSEA, per germline. The germline V and J ends were trimmed by 4 bases and 0 bases, with 11 bases remaining between them. The CDR3 totals 14 residues. The CDR3 is CSVGGFPSTDTQYF. CDR3 DNA sequence: TGCAGCGTTGGGGGGTTCCCTAGCACAGATACGCAGTATTTT.

This clonotype was found a few times. The rearrangement links TRBV7-2 to TRBJ2-5, with D unresolved. The V gene's germline CDR1 is SGHTA and CDR2 FQGNSA. Trimming cost V 3 bases and J 4 bases, with 12 bases left between them. The CDR3 spans 14 residues. This CDR3 reads CASSLSVTRETQYF. CDR3 in DNA: TGTGCCAGCAGCTTGTCAGTTACCCGAGAGACCCAGTACTTC.

This clonotype was detected a few times. This chain connects TRBV6-6 to TRBJ2-1, with D possibly being TRBD2 (6 bases). Germline V gives CDR1 MNHNY, CDR2 SVGAGI (reference sequence). Trimming shortened V by 7 bases and J by 1 base, and 14 bases separated the two germline ends. The CDR3 length is 15 residues. CDR3 in DNA: TGTGCCAGCACCCTTACCGGGGGATCCTACAATGAGCAGTTCTTC. Amino acid sequence: CASTLTGGSYNEQFF.